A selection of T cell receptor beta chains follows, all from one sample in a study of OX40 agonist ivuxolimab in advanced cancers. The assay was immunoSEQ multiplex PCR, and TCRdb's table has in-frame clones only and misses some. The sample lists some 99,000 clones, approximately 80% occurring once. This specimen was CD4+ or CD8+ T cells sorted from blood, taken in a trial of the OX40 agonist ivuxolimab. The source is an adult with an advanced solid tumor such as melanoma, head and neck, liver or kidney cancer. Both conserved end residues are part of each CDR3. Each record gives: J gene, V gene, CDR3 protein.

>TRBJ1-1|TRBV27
CASRTKGRGKEAFF
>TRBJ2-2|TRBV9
CASSAYRSNTGELFF
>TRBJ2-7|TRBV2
CASSPLSEQYF
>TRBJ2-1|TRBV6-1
CASIVGGSYNEQFF
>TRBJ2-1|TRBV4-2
CASSQPLAGSLNEQFF
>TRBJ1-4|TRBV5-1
CASSLALGVNEKLFF
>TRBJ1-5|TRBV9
CASTPDGSPYQPQHF
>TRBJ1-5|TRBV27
CASRFRTDSNQPQHF
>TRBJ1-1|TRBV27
CASSLTVLVTEAFF
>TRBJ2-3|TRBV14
CASSQTTGSTDTQYF
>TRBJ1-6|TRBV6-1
CASSPLPNYNSPLHF
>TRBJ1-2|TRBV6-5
CASSLQDRRYGYTF
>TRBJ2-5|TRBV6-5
CASSQLAAQETQYF
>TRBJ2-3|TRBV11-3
CASSSPASGTDTQYF
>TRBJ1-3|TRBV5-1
CASSPLRETSGNTIYF
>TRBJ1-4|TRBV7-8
CASSLGRVATNEKLFF
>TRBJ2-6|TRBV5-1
CASSRPRGQGRTSGANVLTF
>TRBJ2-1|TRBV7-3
CASSAKPGLGYEQFF
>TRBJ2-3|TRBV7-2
CASSNPDNSRGDSTDTQYF
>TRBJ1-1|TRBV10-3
CAIGTGENTEAFF
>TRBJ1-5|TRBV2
CASSVRRTGGSQPQHF
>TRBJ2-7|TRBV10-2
CASSRSSYEQYF
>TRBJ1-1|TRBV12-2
CASRPQGQDPPGSLNTEAFF
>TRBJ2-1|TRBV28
CASSFLVTEQFF
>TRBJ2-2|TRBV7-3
CASGQGPGELFF
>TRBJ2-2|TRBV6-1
CASSEGGFGAGGPNTGELFF
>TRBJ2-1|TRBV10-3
CAISVLGRGTSGYNEQFF
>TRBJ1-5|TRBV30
CAWSMGNQPQHF
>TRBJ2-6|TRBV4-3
CASSPRGGDKSSGANVLTF
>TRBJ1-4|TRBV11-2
CASSLGAGLNEKLFF
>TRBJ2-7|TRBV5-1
CASSWDRAYEQYF
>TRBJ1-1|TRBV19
CASSIDQGVNTEAFF
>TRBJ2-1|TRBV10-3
CAISPPRTEYNEQFF
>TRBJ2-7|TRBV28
CASSLEQTYEQYF
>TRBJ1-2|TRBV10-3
CAISEPGTGGGGYTF
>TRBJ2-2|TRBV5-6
CASSWDRGLSGELFF